This entry lists 13 T cell receptor beta chains sequenced from one sample in a study of radiation and T cells in renal cell carcinoma (dated by TCRdb to 2020 to 2021). What this sample's time point label stands for: blood 4 weeks post-SBRT, at nephrectomy. The sample's treatment or condition label is to be understood as: 15 Gy SBRT to primary tumor, nephrectomy 4 weeks later. The library was generated by the immunoSEQ multiplex PCR assay. TCRdb obtained this table from immuneACCESS and retained in-frame rearrangements with V and J assigned. These tables miss some clones; where compared with another copy, unresolved V genes account for less than half of the shortfall, and the remainder is unexplained. Across this sample there are 140,000 or so clones, with roughly 90% seen only once. Of the sample, around 17% falls within the top ten clones. The sample consisted of blood, taken from a patient whose treatment included radiotherapy and nephrectomy. All receptors come from a woman aged 45-65 years with renal cell carcinoma.

This chain uses TRBV28 with TRBJ1-5; D remains unclear. Trimming cost V 6 bases and J 6 bases, with 15 bases left between them. Germline CDR1 reads MDHEN; CDR2 reads SYDVKM. The CDR3 has 14 residues. The DNA of the CDR3 is TGTGCCAGCAGCCCAACGCAGATGGTTCAGCCCCAGCATTTT. It encodes CASSPTQMVQPQHF.

This sequence joins TRBV6-5 and TRBJ1-5; D gene uncertain. Germline V CDR1 and CDR2: MNHEY, SVGAGI. V lost 2 bases to trimming and J lost 7 bases, with 12 bases between them. The CDR3 totals 14 residues. CDR3 coding DNA: TGTGCCAGCAGTTACCAGGCGGTTAGCCAGCCCCAGCATTTT. It codes for CASSYQAVSQPQHF.

This rearrangement joins TRBV19 to TRBJ1-4; D perhaps matches TRBD1 (6 bases). The V end lost 6 bases, the J end lost 4 bases, and 15 bases lay between the germline ends. The germline V gene has CDR1 LNHDA and CDR2 SQIVND (reference sequence). The CDR3 loop spans 15 amino acids. CDR3 sequence (DNA): TGTGCCAGTAGCCCCGGACAGCCTCTTAATGAAAAACTGTTTTTT. Translated: CASSPGQPLNEKLFF. Looking up the rest from reference TRBV19 and TRBJ1-4 gives the full variable domain: DGGITQSPKYLFRKEGQNVTLSCEQNLNHDAMYWYRQDPGQGLRLIYYSQIVNDFQKGDIAEGYSVSREKKESFPLTVTSAQKNPTAFYLCASSPGQPLNEKLFFGSGTQLSVL.

The V call is TRBV5-4, the J call TRBJ2-1; TRBD2 agrees at 10 bases. Germline CDR1 is SGHNT and CDR2 is YYREEE (reference sequence). The CDR3 is 17 residues long. V trimming: 0 bases; J trimming: 6 bases; junction bases outside the gene matches: 9. The CDR3 here is CASSLAGASGSINEQFF. The DNA of the CDR3 is TGTGCCAGCAGCTTGGCCGGGGCTAGCGGGAGTATCAATGAGCAGTTCTTC.

This clone appeared once. This chain connects TRBV2 to TRBJ2-3; D may be TRBD1 (5 bases). The CDR3 has 13 residues. Germline CDR1 is SNHLY and CDR2 is FYNNEI. V lost 1 base and J 6 bases, leaving 8 bases between the germline ends. CDR3 loop: CASSEDRRDTQYF. The DNA of the CDR3 is TGTGCCAGCAGTGAAGACAGGCGGGATACGCAGTATTTT.

The rearrangement links TRBV6-1 to TRBJ2-5, with D hard to call. Deletions cut 7 bases from V and 5 bases from J, with 14 bases between. The CDR3 loop spans 13 amino acids. Germline CDR1 is MNHNS and CDR2 is SASEGT. The CDR3 DNA reads as TGTGCCAGCACCCGAACCGGTTGGGAGACCCAGTACTTC. This sequence encodes CASTRTGWETQYF.

CDR3 bases: TGTGCCAGTAGTATAGTGGGCAGTAACAATGAGCAGTTCTTC. Translating it yields CASSIVGSNNEQFF. The chain has TRBV19 and TRBJ2-1; D gene uncertain. CDR3 length: 14 amino acids. The germline V gene has CDR1 LNHDA and CDR2 SQIVND (reference sequence). V was clipped by 1 base and J by 5 bases, with 9 bases between them. The full variable domain, with the rest looked up from reference TRBV19 and TRBJ2-1, is DGGITQSPKYLFRKEGQNVTLSCEQNLNHDAMYWYRQDPGQGLRLIYYSQIVNDFQKGDIAEGYSVSREKKESFPLTVTSAQKNPTAFYLCASSIVGSNNEQFFGPGTRLTVL.

The V call is TRBV5-1, the J call TRBJ2-1; 9 bases are shared with TRBD2. V dropped 4 bases and J dropped 8; count of bases not matched to a gene: 16. CDR1 is SGHRS, CDR2 YFSETQ, per germline. This CDR3 has 17 amino acids. The CDR3 DNA is TGCGCCAGCAGCCCTCCCGGGACTAGCAGCGGCTTGGATGAGCAGTTCTTC. Protein: CASSPPGTSSGLDEQFF.

This clone has just one count. The chain couples TRBV6-5 to TRBJ2-2; D could derive from TRBD1 or TRBD2 (7 bases each). The length of the CDR3 is 15 residues. The germline V gene has CDR1 MNHEY and CDR2 SVGAGI. Trimming removed 10 bases at V and 5 bases at J, with 20 bases between. CDR3 protein: CATRGGRDRTGELFF. For the CDR3, the DNA is TGTGCCACCAGGGGGGGGCGGGATCGAACCGGGGAGCTGTTTTTT.

The chain uses TRBV5-4 and TRBJ1-1, with a possible D match to TRBD1 (6 bases). The CDR3 runs to 14 residues. V shed 0 bases and J shed 1 base, with 7 bases lying between them. Germline CDR1 reads SGHNT; CDR2 reads YYREEE (reference sequence). CDR3 sequence: CASSLAGENTEAFF. As DNA, the CDR3 is TGTGCCAGCAGCTTGGCAGGGGAGAACACTGAAGCTTTCTTT.

The chain carries TRBV7-9 and TRBJ2-3; either TRBD1 or TRBD2 may supply D (5 bases each). CDR1 and CDR2 from the germline V gene are SEHNR and FQNEAQ (reference sequence). This CDR3 contains 15 residues. Trimming took off 5 bases at V and 1 base at J, with 13 bases between the two ends. CDR3 sequence: CASSTERTRTDTQYF. Here the CDR3 DNA reads TGTGCCAGCAGCACGGAGCGGACACGCACAGATACGCAGTATTTT. The variable domain in full, completed from reference TRBV7-9 and TRBJ2-3, reads DTGVSQNPRHKITKRGQNVTFRCDPISEHNRLYWYRQTLGQGPEFLTYFQNEAQLEKSRLLSDRFSAERPKGSFSTLEIQRTEQGDSAMYLCASSTERTRTDTQYFGPGTRLTVL.

J is TRBJ1-4 and V is TRBV4-3; D is possibly TRBD1 (6 bases). The CDR3 runs 16 residues. V lost 0 bases, J lost 3 bases, and 11 bases lay in between. Germline V gene data show CDR1 as LGHNA and CDR2 as YSLEER. The chain's CDR3 is CASSQESRGANEKLFF. The CDR3 DNA follows: TGCGCCAGCAGCCAAGAGTCAAGGGGGGCTAATGAAAAACTGTTTTTT.

The rearrangement joins TRBV19 to TRBJ1-1; 9 bases are a match to TRBD1. This CDR3 region has 15 residues. The junction had 6 bases not matched to a gene; V was cut back by 3 bases and J by 4 bases. Germline CDR1 is LNHDA and CDR2 is SQIVND (reference sequence). In DNA, the CDR3 is TGTGCCAGTAGTATTCCCGGGACAGGGAGCACTGAAGCTTTCTTT. Its protein product is CASSIPGTGSTEAFF.